This TCR beta chain was sequenced during a study of cytomegalovirus exposure and HLA in healthy donors. V was trimmed by 7 bases and J by 0 bases, leaving 12 bases between them. The CDR3 is 13 amino acids. Germline loops: CDR1 SQVTM, CDR2 ANQGSEA. Whole-study findings and limits: The CMV antigen specificity of a few CMV-associated chains was confirmed through in vitro analysis.

Profiling relied on immunoSEQ multiplex PCR, and the TCRdb table lists in-frame clones only, not all of them. The sample lists 100,000 to 150,000 clones, nearly 90% seen once, with around 1.2% in the top ten. This clone showed up just once. Its target is not known. The sample consisted of PBMCs. The sequence derives from a woman aged 18 to 35 in good health and CMV-seronegative. The rearrangement joins TRBV29-1 to TRBJ1-1, with D maybe TRBD1 (6 bases). The CDR3 protein is CSGTVDMNTEAFF. The CDR3 region has the DNA TGCAGCGGGACAGTTGACATGAACACTGAAGCTTTCTTT.